Listed here are 25 T cell receptor beta chains from one sample, sequenced in a study of beta chain features in type 1 diabetes. Expressed TCRB transcripts were sequenced, since all the RNA that had been isolated was reverse transcribed. Method: immunoSEQ multiplex PCR; TCRdb's copy keeps in-frame clones and lacks some. The profile shows about 190,000 clones, approximately 8% of them singletons. Their recognized antigens are unknown. General study findings and limits: Across all four CD4+ subsets, people with type 1 diabetes showed modestly shorter TCRB CDR3s.

What was sequenced was central memory CD4+ T cells from blood. The receptors stem from a man between 18 and 35 years old with type 1 diabetes.

This clone has only a few counts. This rearrangement joins TRBV18 to TRBJ2-7; D remains ambiguous. The CDR3 extends over 14 amino acids. The germline V gene encodes CDR1 KGHSH and CDR2 LQKENI. Between the trimmed V and J ends, which lost 1 base and 2 bases, there was a span of 9 bases. The CDR3 nucleotides are TGTGCCAGCTCACCACGCGTACAGACCTACGAGCAGTACTTC. Its protein is CASSPRVQTYEQYF.

The genes are TRBV7-2 and TRBJ2-5, with 8 nucleotides matching TRBD2. The V segment lost 3 bases and the J segment 5 bases; nucleotides outside the gene matches: 5. This CDR3 region has 14 residues. Germline V lookup: CDR1 SGHTA, CDR2 FQGNSA. CDR3 in DNA: TGTGCCAGCAGCTTTGGACTAGCAACGGAGACCCAGTACTTC. Amino acids: CASSFGLATETQYF.

This clone was counted between two and nine times. The V gene is TRBV9, the J gene TRBJ2-3, with 7 bases aligning to TRBD1. The CDR3 consists of 15 residues. The junction had 4 bases not matched to a gene; V was cut back by 3 bases and J by 0 bases. Germline CDR1 SGDLS, CDR2 YYNGEE. For the CDR3, the DNA is TGTGCCAGCAGCGCCAAGACAGGGAGCACAGATACGCAGTATTTT. This codes for CASSAKTGSTDTQYF.

This clone was found a few times. The genes are TRBV28 and TRBJ2-3, with 7 bases aligning to TRBD2. CDR3 size: 15 residues. Germline CDR1 is MDHEN and CDR2 is SYDVKM. J gave up 0 bases and V 3 bases, and 3 bases lay outside the gene matches. CDR3 protein: CASSFRGGSTDTQYF. The DNA for the CDR3 is TGTGCCAGCAGTTTCCGCGGGGGAAGCACAGATACGCAGTATTTT.

This clone was recorded a few times. The V gene is TRBV29-1, the J gene TRBJ1-1; TRBD1 agrees at 9 bases. Germline loops: CDR1 SQVTM, CDR2 ANQGSEA. With V trimmed by 6 bases and J by 4 bases, 6 bases remained unmatched. This CDR3 region has 13 residues. The CDR3 region is CSVQGAFITEAFF. The CDR3 bases are TGCAGCGTACAGGGGGCTTTTATCACTGAAGCTTTCTTT.

This clone appeared a few times. This chain links TRBV10-3 with TRBJ1-1; TRBD1 aligns across 10 bases. The CDR3 extends over 13 amino acids. V was clipped by 7 bases and J by 3 bases; unmatched bases: 2. Germline CDR1 ENHRY, CDR2 SYGVKD. The chain's CDR3 is CAITGTGDTEAFF. Here the CDR3 DNA reads TGTGCCATCACCGGGACAGGGGACACTGAAGCTTTCTTT.

This clone was counted only a few times. V gene TRBV30 combines with J gene TRBJ1-1; 7 bases map to TRBD1. Germline CDR1 is GTSNPN and CDR2 is SVGIG (reference sequence). The CDR3 spans 14 residues. J lost 4 bases, V lost 2 bases, and 7 bases had no gene match. The CDR3 loop is CAWSRPGGRTEAFF. CDR3 DNA sequence: TGTGCCTGGAGTAGACCAGGGGGACGCACTGAAGCTTTCTTT.

This clone was recorded only once. V is TRBV6-5 and J is TRBJ2-5, with 13 bases aligning to TRBD2. Trimming cost V 5 bases and J 3 bases; bases outside gene matches: 3. CDR3 length equals 15 residues. Germline assignment: CDR1 MNHEY and CDR2 SVGAGI. The CDR3 protein is CASSRGTSGEETQYF. DNA for the CDR3: TGTGCCAGCAGTCGCGGGACTAGCGGGGAAGAGACCCAGTACTTC.

This clone was picked up a small number of times. This chain connects TRBV25-1 to TRBJ2-2, with a possible D match to TRBD1 (5 bases). With 5 bases removed from V and 7 bases from J, the gap between germline ends came to 11 bases. The CDR3 is made up of 13 amino acids. Germline CDR1 and CDR2: MGHDK and SYGVNS. DNA of the CDR3: TGTGCCAGCAGTCCCGGACATTTCGGGGAGCTGTTTTTT. This gives the protein CASSPGHFGELFF.

For the CDR3, the DNA is TGTGCCAGCTCACCATACTCAGAGACCCAGTACTTC. Translating gives CASSPYSETQYF. The V and J genes are TRBV18 and TRBJ2-5, with no clear D. The CDR3 loop spans 12 amino acids. Germline CDR1 reads KGHSH; CDR2 reads LQKENI. V lost 2 bases and J 4 bases, leaving 5 bases between the germline ends.

This clone appeared a single time. The chain links TRBV18 to TRBJ1-2; possible D gene TRBD1, 5 bases. In germline, CDR1 is KGHSH, CDR2 LQKENI. Trimming took 5 bases from V and 7 from J, leaving 17 bases between them. This CDR3 has 14 residues. This CDR3 reads CASSSGGTVGGYTF. The CDR3 DNA sequence: TGTGCCAGCTCAAGCGGGGGGACTGTCGGTGGCTACACCTTC.

This clone occurred a few times. The chain has TRBV7-9 and TRBJ1-1; 8 bases match TRBD1. Trimming removed 3 bases from V and 4 bases from J; junction bases left unmatched: 4. Germline V gene lookup returns CDR1 SEHNR and CDR2 FQNEAQ (reference sequence). The CDR3 is 14 amino acids. The CDR3 here is CASSFGQGATEAFF. The CDR3 DNA reads as TGTGCCAGCAGCTTCGGACAGGGCGCCACTGAAGCTTTCTTT.

This clone was seen a handful of times. The chain joins TRBV7-9 to TRBJ1-5; D ambiguous. V dropped 6 bases and J dropped 4 bases, with 19 bases sitting between them. CDR1 and CDR2 from the germline V gene are SEHNR and FQNEAQ (reference sequence). This CDR3 has 16 amino acids. The CDR3 spells CASSQHGFGQNQPQHF. The CDR3 DNA sequence: TGTGCCAGCAGTCAACACGGATTTGGGCAAAATCAGCCCCAGCATTTT.

This clone has only a few counts. The gene calls are TRBV5-4 and TRBJ1-6; TRBD1 matches 11 bases. The CDR3 is 16 residues long. Germline-derived CDR1 and CDR2 are SGHNT and YYREEE (reference sequence). The junction had 4 bases not matched to a gene; V was cut back by 2 bases and J by 6 bases. The CDR3 nucleotides are TGTGCCAGCAGCTTAGGACAGGGGGCTACTAATTCACCCCTCCACTTT. The encoded protein is CASSLGQGATNSPLHF.

This clone was picked up a small number of times. J is TRBJ2-1 and V is TRBV28; D is possibly TRBD1 (6 bases). V was shortened by 5 bases and J by 5 bases, with 13 bases between the two germline ends. Germline lookup yields CDR1 MDHEN and CDR2 SYDVKM. This CDR3 contains 14 residues. The CDR3 reads CASSPPGHHNEQFF. CDR3 DNA: TGTGCCAGCAGTCCCCCGGGACACCACAATGAGCAGTTCTTC.

This clone showed up just a few times. The J gene is TRBJ1-4, the V gene TRBV28; 10 nucleotides match TRBD1. The CDR3 contains 14 residues. Trimming took 3 bases from V and 8 from J; bases not matched to a gene: 3. CDR1 and CDR2 from the germline V gene are MDHEN and SYDVKM. The CDR3 protein is CASSFGQGGEKLFF. CDR3 sequence (DNA): TGTGCCAGCAGTTTCGGACAGGGGGGCGAAAAACTGTTTTTT.

This clone was detected a few times. The rearrangement joins TRBV7-8 to TRBJ1-6; 9 bases agree with TRBD1. The length of the CDR3 is 14 residues. Germline V lookup: CDR1 SGHVS, CDR2 FQNEAQ. Germline trimming cut 8 bases from V and 7 bases from J; bases unmatched to any gene: 6. The CDR3 bases are TGTGCCAGCGGGACAGGGCAGCGGAATTCACCCCTCCACTTT. Translating it yields CASGTGQRNSPLHF. Combining the CDR3 with reference TRBV7-8 and TRBJ1-6 gives the whole variable domain GAGVSQSPRYKVAKRGQDVALRCDPISGHVSLFWYQQALGQGPEFLTYFQNEAQLDKSGLPSDRFFAERPEGSVSTLKIQRTQQEDSAVYLCASGTGQRNSPLHFGNGTRLTVT.

The gene calls are TRBV7-2 and TRBJ2-1, with D tentatively TRBD2 (5 bases). V gave up 3 bases and J gave up 7 bases, with 13 bases separating them. Germline loops: CDR1 SGHTA, CDR2 FQGNSA. The CDR3 is made up of 14 amino acids. CDR3 sequence reads: CASSFGSAWNEQFF. In DNA, the CDR3 is TGTGCCAGCAGCTTTGGTAGCGCTTGGAATGAGCAGTTCTTC.

The chain has TRBV7-9 and TRBJ1-5; no clear D gene. There are 12 residues in the CDR3. Trimming removed 2 bases at V and 4 bases at J, with 3 bases between. Germline loops: CDR1 SEHNR, CDR2 FQNEAQ (reference sequence). The CDR3 DNA reads as TGTGCCAGCAGCTTACCGAATCAGCCCCAGCATTTT. It encodes CASSLPNQPQHF.

This clone was recorded at least ten times. The J gene is TRBJ1-1, the V gene TRBV19; 7 positions agree with TRBD1. The V segment lost 9 bases and the J segment 0 bases; nucleotides outside the gene matches: 19. The germline CDR1 and CDR2 sequences are LNHDA and SQIVND (reference sequence). The CDR3 is 18 amino acids. DNA for the CDR3: TGTGCCAGCAGACTCGGACAGGCGGCGTCCTGGATGAACACTGAAGCTTTCTTT. Amino acids: CASRLGQAASWMNTEAFF.

The V gene is TRBV7-2, the J gene TRBJ1-4; D might be TRBD1 (6 bases). V was clipped by 5 bases and J by 8 bases, with 15 bases between them. The germline V gene has CDR1 SGHTA and CDR2 FQGNSA. CDR3 size: 14 residues. Here the CDR3 DNA reads TGTGCCAGCAGCCTACCAGGGGTAGGGGAAAAACTGTTTTTT. It translates to CASSLPGVGEKLFF.

This clone was observed a handful of times. J is TRBJ2-1 and V is TRBV5-6, with unresolved D. The germline V gene has CDR1 SGHDT and CDR2 YYEEEE. The CDR3 consists of 13 residues. V shed 5 bases and J shed 8 bases, with 14 bases lying between them. CDR3 DNA sequence: TGTGCCAGCAGTCCGTTCGGGTGGGATGAGCAGTTCTTC. Translated, it gives CASSPFGWDEQFF.

The table lists this clone with a few counts. V usage is TRBV28 and J usage is TRBJ1-1, with TRBD1 identical over 7 bases. The CDR3 length is 11 residues. After removal of 6 bases from V and 11 bases from J, the junction contained 6 bases not matched to a gene. Germline assignment: CDR1 MDHEN and CDR2 SYDVKM. In DNA, the CDR3 is TGTGCCAGCAGCTACACAGGGGTCGCTTTCTTT. This translates into CASSYTGVAFF.

This clone was picked up a small number of times. The J gene is TRBJ2-2, the V gene TRBV19, with D maybe TRBD1 (7 bases). CDR3 size: 14 residues. Germline assignment: CDR1 LNHDA and CDR2 SQIVND (reference sequence). V shed 5 bases and J shed 5 bases, with 12 bases lying between them. The CDR3, as DNA: TGTGCCAGTAGTCTACAGGGGAGGACCGGGGAGCTGTTTTTT. It codes for CASSLQGRTGELFF.

This clone has ten or more counts. The rearrangement joins TRBV4-3 to TRBJ2-7; D possibly corresponds to TRBD2 (6 bases). Trimming cost V 4 bases and J 3 bases, with 16 bases left between them. CDR1 and CDR2 from the germline V gene are LGHNA and YSLEER. The CDR3 is 15 amino acids. In nucleotides, the CDR3 is TGCGCCAGCAGCCGCAGCAGACTAGATATCTACGAGCAGTACTTC. Translation: CASSRSRLDIYEQYF.